This T cell receptor beta chain originates from a study of T cell clonotyping in hematopoietic cell transplantation. Samples: about 28 days before transplant, then days 30, 100 and 180 after. As regards this clone: Antigen specificity is unknown.

Study conclusions and caveats: No sorting was done, leaving CD4 and CD8 contributions mixed. After transplant, recipient diversity fell while pathologically expanded clonotypes grew through day 180. Few recipient clonotypes overlapped donors; over 95% were de novo at given depth.

Measured with immunoSEQ multiplex PCR; TCRdb has only the in-frame clones, and not every one. Of thousands of clones listed, roughly 89% are singletons. Germline-derived CDR1 and CDR2 are LGHNA and YSLEER. J was trimmed by 5 bases and V by 0 bases; bases with no gene match: 9. The CDR3 spans 16 residues. Sequenced here: peripheral blood mononuclear cells, sampled 100 days after allogeneic stem cell transplant. V is TRBV4-3 and J is TRBJ2-5, with 7 bases matching TRBD2. The origin of this receptor is a male patient aged 35-50 years who had an allogeneic stem cell transplant from an unrelated donor, so the T cells may come from the graft donor. Some clones in this sample may be carry-over from other donors' samples. The CDR3 DNA reads TGCGCCAGCAGCCAAGATCTGGGGGAGGGTGGGGAGACCCAGTACTTC. Protein sequence: CASSQDLGEGGETQYF.